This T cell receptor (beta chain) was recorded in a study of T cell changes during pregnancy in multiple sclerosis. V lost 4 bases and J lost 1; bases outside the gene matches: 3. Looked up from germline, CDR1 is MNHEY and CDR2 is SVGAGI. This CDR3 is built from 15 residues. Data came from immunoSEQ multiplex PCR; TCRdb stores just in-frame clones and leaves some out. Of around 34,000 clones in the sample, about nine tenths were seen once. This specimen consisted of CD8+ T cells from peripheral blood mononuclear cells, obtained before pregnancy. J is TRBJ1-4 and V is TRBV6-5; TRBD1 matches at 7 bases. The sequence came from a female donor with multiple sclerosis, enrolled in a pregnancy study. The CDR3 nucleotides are TGTGCCAGCAGTTCTTCAGGGGGAACTAATGAAAAACTGTTTTTT. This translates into CASSSSGGTNEKLFF.